Below, 4 T cell receptor beta chains from the same sample are listed, as sequenced in a study of identical twins. TCRdb recomputed calls from the 5' RACE reads with MiXCR, one row per CDR3 protein. The sample has around 1.7 million distinct CDR3 sequences; roughly a third are singletons. Material: cord blood. The receptors were sampled from a newborn girl in good health.

This clonotype was found a few times. The genes are TRBV7-2 and TRBJ1-2, with 9 bases fitting TRBD1. The CDR3 contains 16 residues. Germline V gene sequence: CDR1 SGHTA, CDR2 FQGNSA. The V and J ends lost 0 bases and 5 bases, in that order; junction bases with no gene match: 7. Here the CDR3 reads CASSLASGQGRYGYTF. CDR3 in DNA: TGTGCCAGCAGCTTAGCCTCTGGACAGGGGAGGTATGGCTACACCTTC.

In regard to this clonotype: Germline and junction disagree at one end, which may indicate a read error. This chain uses TRBV27 with TRBJ1-2, with TRBD1 identical over 9 bases. Germline CDR1 and CDR2: MNHEY and SMNVEV (reference sequence). The CDR3 sequence is 15 residues long. Here the CDR3 reads CASSFRDRVSYGSTF. CDR3 coding DNA: TGTGCCAGCAGTTTCCGGGACAGGGTCAGCTATGGCTCCACCTTC.

In DNA form, the CDR3 reads TGTGCCAGCAGCCACGACAGCTCCTACAATGAGCAGTACTTC. Protein product: CASSHDSSYNEQYF. The chain recombines TRBV2 with TRBJ2-1; TRBD1 is a possible D gene (5 bases). Near its end, the DNA agrees better with TRBJ2-7, so the J call may be wrong. Per the germline V gene, CDR1 is SNHLY and CDR2 is FYNNEI. This CDR3 spans 14 amino acids.

This clonotype has only a few counts. V usage is TRBV5-1 and J usage is TRBJ2-1, with D possibly TRBD1 on 5 matching bases. Germline CDR1 reads SGHRS; CDR2 reads YFSETQ. With 2 bases removed from V and 0 bases from J, the gap between germline ends came to 15 bases. The CDR3 has 17 amino acids. The CDR3: CASSLRGSWSSYNEQFF. The CDR3 coding sequence is TGCGCCAGCAGCTTAAGGGGTAGCTGGAGCTCCTACAATGAGCAGTTCTTC.